The TCR beta chain described here comes from a study of cytomegalovirus exposure and HLA in healthy donors. PCR primers comprised 60 Vbeta and 13 Jbeta primers. TCRdb's table, derived via immunoSEQ multiplex PCR, lists solely in-frame clones and lacks some. The listing contains around 190,000 clones. With 6 bases removed from V and 1 base from J, the gap between germline ends came to 12 bases. This CDR3 region has 14 residues. Germline CDR1 reads SNHLY; CDR2 reads FYNNEI. The specimen was PBMCs. The chain is built from TRBV2 and TRBJ1-1; unclear D gene. The sequence derives from a woman in her thirties in good health and CMV-seropositive. The CDR3 coding sequence is TGTGCCAGCAGAGCCCGACTGACGAACACTGAAGCTTTCTTT. It specifies CASRARLTNTEAFF. Complete variable domain (other parts from reference TRBV2 and TRBJ1-1): EPEVTQTPSHQVTQMGQEVILRCVPISNHLYFYWYRQILGQKVEFLVSFYNNEISEKSEIFDDQFSVERPDGSNFTLKIRSTKLEDSAMYFCASRARLTNTEAFFGQGTRLTVV.